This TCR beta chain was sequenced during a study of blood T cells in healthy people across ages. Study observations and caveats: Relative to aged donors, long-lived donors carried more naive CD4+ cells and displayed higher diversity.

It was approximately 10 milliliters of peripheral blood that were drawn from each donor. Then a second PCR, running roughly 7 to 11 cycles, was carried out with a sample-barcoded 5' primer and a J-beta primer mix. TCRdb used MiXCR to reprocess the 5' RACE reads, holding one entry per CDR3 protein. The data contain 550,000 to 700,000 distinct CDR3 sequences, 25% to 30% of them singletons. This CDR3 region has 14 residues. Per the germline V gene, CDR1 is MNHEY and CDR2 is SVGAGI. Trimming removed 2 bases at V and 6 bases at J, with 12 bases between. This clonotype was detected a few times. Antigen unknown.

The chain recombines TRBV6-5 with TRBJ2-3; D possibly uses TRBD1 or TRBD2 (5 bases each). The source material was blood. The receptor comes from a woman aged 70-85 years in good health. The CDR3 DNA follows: TGTGCCAGCAGTTACCCTGGCAGGGACGATACGCAGTATTTT. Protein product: CASSYPGRDDTQYF.